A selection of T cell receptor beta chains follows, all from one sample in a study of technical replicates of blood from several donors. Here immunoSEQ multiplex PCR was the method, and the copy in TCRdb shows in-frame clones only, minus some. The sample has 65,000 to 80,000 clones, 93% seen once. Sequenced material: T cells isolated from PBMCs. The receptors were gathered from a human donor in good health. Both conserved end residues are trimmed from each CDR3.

CDR3aa: ASSPNKGTAQNTEAF
v_gene: TRBV18
len: 15

CDR3aa: ASSKPTGENTEAF
v_gene: TRBV7-9
len: 13

CDR3aa: ASSDEYHNEQF
v_gene: TRBV6-4
len: 11

CDR3aa: ASSLGIRGGDTGELF
v_gene: TRBV7-6
len: 15

CDR3aa: ASTWGGVTGELF
v_gene: TRBV5-5
len: 12

CDR3aa: ASSRGGGYNEQF
v_gene: TRBV2
len: 12

CDR3aa: ASTRQGRGYT
v_gene: TRBV19
len: 10

CDR3aa: ASSYLTGNTEAF
v_gene: TRBV19
len: 12

CDR3aa: ATEARASYNEQF
v_gene: TRBV28
len: 12

CDR3aa: ASSQDRVFGNTIY
v_gene: TRBV6-5
len: 13

CDR3aa: ASSLQGLLSGANVLT
v_gene: TRBV28
len: 15

CDR3aa: ASSATAYEQY
v_gene: TRBV9
len: 10

CDR3aa: ATLQGNEKLF
v_gene: TRBV19
len: 10

CDR3aa: ASSYQGIEAF
v_gene: TRBV6-5
len: 10

CDR3aa: ASSQDGGLNTEAF
v_gene: TRBV4-1
len: 13

CDR3aa: ASSMTINTEAF
v_gene: TRBV19
len: 11

CDR3aa: AWTSGINTGELF
v_gene: TRBV30
len: 12

CDR3aa: ASSSLDGGTEAF
v_gene: TRBV6-5
len: 12

CDR3aa: ASSLGRGSYEQY
v_gene: TRBV7-8
len: 12

CDR3aa: ASSLFEGRQNTEAF
v_gene: TRBV5-1
len: 14

CDR3aa: ASGWQAGVGNEQF
v_gene: TRBV12-5
len: 13

CDR3aa: AWSVLGGSTEAF
v_gene: TRBV30
len: 12

CDR3aa: ASSLLGESYEQY
v_gene: TRBV7-9
len: 12

CDR3aa: ASTSGRVNDEQF
v_gene: TRBV27
len: 12

CDR3aa: ASSFTGASDTQY
v_gene: TRBV5-4
len: 12

CDR3aa: ASSTGLAGAVRRVKY
v_gene: TRBV11-2
len: 15

CDR3aa: AWSVLTGRNTIY
v_gene: TRBV30
len: 12

CDR3aa: ASSTPEGQGRGGYT
v_gene: TRBV9
len: 14

CDR3aa: ASSLARWTGTGANVLT
v_gene: TRBV7-6
len: 16

CDR3aa: ASSEARVNFIYNEQF
v_gene: TRBV2
len: 15

CDR3aa: ASHPPGAIHGYT
v_gene: TRBV25-1
len: 12

CDR3aa: ASSFGYEQY
v_gene: TRBV27
len: 9

CDR3aa: ASRTGTGILDTQY
v_gene: TRBV6-1
len: 13

CDR3aa: ASSTPSGLDQPQH
v_gene: TRBV19
len: 13

CDR3aa: ASSLQRGVREKLF
v_gene: TRBV28
len: 13